This T cell receptor (beta chain) appears in the sequencing data of a study of cytomegalovirus exposure and HLA in healthy donors. At the level of the study: Prior work identified 117 million unique TCR beta sequences in 150 million to 200 million T cells.

Germline assignment: CDR1 SGHNT and CDR2 YYREEE (reference sequence). CDR3 size: 15 residues. Losses at the gene ends were 3 bases for V and 2 bases for J; bases not matched to a gene: 5. Whole-study results and caveats: A later analysis linked a missense DCLRE1C variant to TCR beta V- and J-gene trimming. It was shown in a later analysis that HLA-associated TCR beta chains were more clonally expanded than other, equally common chains. Some V segments (TRBV6-2 and TRBV6-3 among them) were excluded as indistinguishable.

Primers for the PCR totalled 60 Vbeta and 13 Jbeta. This table comes from immunoSEQ multiplex PCR, and its TCRdb copy is limited to in-frame clones, with some not included. The sample yields 150,000 or so clones, approximately 82% seen once. In regard to this clone: What it binds is not known.

This chain joins TRBV5-4 and TRBJ2-7; TRBD1 aligns across 10 bases. The sequencing input was PBMCs. This sequence was found in a man between 25 and 39 years old in good health and CMV-seropositive. CDR3 sequence (DNA): TGTGCCAGCAGCTATGGACAGGGGGATGCCTACGAGCAGTACTTC. Protein: CASSYGQGDAYEQYF.